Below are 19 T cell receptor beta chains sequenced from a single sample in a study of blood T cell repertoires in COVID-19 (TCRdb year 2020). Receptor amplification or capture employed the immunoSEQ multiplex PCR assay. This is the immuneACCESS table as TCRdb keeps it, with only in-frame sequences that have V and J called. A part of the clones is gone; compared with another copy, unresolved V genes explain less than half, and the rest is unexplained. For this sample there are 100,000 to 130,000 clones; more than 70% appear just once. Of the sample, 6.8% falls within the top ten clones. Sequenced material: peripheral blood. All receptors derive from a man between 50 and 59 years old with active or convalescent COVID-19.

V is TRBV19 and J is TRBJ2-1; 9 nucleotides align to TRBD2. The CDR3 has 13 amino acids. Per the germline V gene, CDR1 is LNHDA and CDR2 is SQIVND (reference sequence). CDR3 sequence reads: CATRREGGDEQFF. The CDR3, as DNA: TGTGCGACACGGCGGGAGGGTGGCGATGAGCAGTTCTTC.

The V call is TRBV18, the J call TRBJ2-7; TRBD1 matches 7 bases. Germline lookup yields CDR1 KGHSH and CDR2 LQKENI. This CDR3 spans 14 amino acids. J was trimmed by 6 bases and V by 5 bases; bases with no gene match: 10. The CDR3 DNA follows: TGTGCCAGCTCAAGACAGGGTATAGGTCTCGAGCAGTACTTC. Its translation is CASSRQGIGLEQYF.

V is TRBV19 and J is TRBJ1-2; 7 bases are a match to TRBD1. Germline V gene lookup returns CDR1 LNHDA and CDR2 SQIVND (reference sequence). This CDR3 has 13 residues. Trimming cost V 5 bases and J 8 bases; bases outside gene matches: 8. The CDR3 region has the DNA TGTGCCAGTAGTCTCGGACAGGTGGGGGGCTACACCTTC. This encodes CASSLGQVGGYTF.

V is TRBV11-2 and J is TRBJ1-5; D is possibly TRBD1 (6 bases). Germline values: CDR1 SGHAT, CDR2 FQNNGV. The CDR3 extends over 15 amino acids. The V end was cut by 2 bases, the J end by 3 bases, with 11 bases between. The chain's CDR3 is CASSLTPGDNQPQHF. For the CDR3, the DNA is TGTGCCAGCAGCTTAACTCCAGGGGACAATCAGCCCCAGCATTTT.

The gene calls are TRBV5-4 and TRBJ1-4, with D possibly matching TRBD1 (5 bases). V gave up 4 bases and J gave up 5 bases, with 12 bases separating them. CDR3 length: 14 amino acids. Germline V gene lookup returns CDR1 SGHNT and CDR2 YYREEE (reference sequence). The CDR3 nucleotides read TGTGCCAGCAGCCTGCGGGGCAAAAATGAAAAACTGTTTTTT. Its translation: CASSLRGKNEKLFF. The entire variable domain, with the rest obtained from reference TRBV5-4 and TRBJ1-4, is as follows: ETGVTQSPTHLIKTRGQQVTLRCSSQSGHNTVSWYQQALGQGPQFIFQYYREEENGRGNFPPRFSGLQFPNYSSELNVNALELDDSALYLCASSLRGKNEKLFFGSGTQLSVL.

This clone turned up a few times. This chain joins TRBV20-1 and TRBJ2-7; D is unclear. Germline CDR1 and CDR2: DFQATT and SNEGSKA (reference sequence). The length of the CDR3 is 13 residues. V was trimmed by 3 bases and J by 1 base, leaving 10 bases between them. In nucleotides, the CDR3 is TGCAGTGCTAGTCCCCAACAGTCCTACGAGCAGTACTTC. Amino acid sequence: CSASPQQSYEQYF.

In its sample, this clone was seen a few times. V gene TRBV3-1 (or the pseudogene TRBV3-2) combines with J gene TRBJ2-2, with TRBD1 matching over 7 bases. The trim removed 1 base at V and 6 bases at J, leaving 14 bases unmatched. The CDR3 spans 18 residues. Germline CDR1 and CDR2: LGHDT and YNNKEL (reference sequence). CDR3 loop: CASSQAMNARDSPGELFF. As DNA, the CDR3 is TGTGCCAGCAGCCAAGCGATGAACGCCCGGGACAGTCCCGGGGAGCTGTTTTTT.

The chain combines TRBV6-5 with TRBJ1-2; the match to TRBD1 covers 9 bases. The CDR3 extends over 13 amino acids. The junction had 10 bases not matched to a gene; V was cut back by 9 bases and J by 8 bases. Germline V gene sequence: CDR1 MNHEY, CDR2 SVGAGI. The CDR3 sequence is CASTQGAAFGYTF. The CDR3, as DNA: TGTGCCAGTACACAGGGGGCCGCCTTCGGCTACACCTTC.

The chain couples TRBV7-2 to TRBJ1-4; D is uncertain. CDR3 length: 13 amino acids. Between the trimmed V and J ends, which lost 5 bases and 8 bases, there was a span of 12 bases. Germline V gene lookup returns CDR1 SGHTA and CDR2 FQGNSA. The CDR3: CASSVTHREKLFF. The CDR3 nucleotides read TGTGCCAGCAGCGTAACCCACAGAGAAAAACTGTTTTTT.

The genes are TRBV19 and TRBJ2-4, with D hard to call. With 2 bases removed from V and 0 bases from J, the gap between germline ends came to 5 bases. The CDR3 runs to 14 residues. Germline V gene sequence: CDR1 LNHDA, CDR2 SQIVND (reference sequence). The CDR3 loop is CASSIQEAKNIQYF. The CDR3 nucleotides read TGTGCCAGTAGTATACAGGAAGCCAAAAACATTCAGTACTTC.

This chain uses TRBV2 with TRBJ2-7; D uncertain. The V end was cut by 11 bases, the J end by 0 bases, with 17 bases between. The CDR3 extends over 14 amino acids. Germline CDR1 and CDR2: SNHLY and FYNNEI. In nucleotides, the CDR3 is TGTGCCGCCCGGGTGGCGGCCCTCTCCTACGAGCAGTACTTC. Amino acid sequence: CAARVAALSYEQYF.

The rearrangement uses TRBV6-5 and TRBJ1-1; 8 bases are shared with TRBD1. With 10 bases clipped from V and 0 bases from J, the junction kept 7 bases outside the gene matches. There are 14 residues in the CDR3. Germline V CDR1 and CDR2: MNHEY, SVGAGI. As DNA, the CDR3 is TGTGCCACCATGACAGGGGTTATGAACACTGAAGCTTTCTTT. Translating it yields CATMTGVMNTEAFF.

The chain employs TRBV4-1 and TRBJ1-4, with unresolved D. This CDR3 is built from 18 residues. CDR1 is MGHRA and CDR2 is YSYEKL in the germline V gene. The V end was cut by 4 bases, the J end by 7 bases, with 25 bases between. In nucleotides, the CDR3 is TGCGCCAGCAGCCGAAGCGGAGATTCATCTTCAGCTTCTGAAAAACTGTTTTTT. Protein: CASSRSGDSSSASEKLFF.

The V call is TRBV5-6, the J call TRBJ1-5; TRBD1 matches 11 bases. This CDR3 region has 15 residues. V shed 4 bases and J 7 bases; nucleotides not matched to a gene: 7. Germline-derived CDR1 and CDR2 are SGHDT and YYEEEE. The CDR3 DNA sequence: TGTGCCAGCAGCAAACGGACAGGGGGCAGCCAGCCCCAGCATTTT. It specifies CASSKRTGGSQPQHF.

CDR3 coding DNA: TGTGCCAGCAGCCCGGGAGGGACTAGCGGGATTCGCTACGAGCAGTACTTC. Its protein product is CASSPGGTSGIRYEQYF. The chain combines TRBV7-2 with TRBJ2-7; 13 bases fit TRBD2. The CDR3 runs to 17 residues. V trimming: 5 bases; J trimming: 3 bases; junction bases outside the gene matches: 10. Germline CDR1 reads SGHTA; CDR2 reads FQGNSA.

CDR3 DNA: TGTGCCAGTCAAACCGGGACAGGGACTTTAGGCACTGAAGCTTTCTTT. This gives the protein CASQTGTGTLGTEAFF. This chain connects TRBV19 to TRBJ1-1, with 9 bases that match TRBD1. This CDR3 comprises 16 residues. The J segment lost 4 bases and the V segment lost 8 bases, leaving 14 bases of the junction unmatched. CDR1 and CDR2 (germline): LNHDA, SQIVND (reference sequence).

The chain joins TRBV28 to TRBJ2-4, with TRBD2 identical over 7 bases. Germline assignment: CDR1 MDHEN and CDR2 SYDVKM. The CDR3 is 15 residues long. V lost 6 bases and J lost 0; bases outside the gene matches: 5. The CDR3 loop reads CASSPGLPAKNIQYF. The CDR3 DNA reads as TGTGCCAGCAGCCCGGGACTACCAGCCAAAAACATTCAGTACTTC.

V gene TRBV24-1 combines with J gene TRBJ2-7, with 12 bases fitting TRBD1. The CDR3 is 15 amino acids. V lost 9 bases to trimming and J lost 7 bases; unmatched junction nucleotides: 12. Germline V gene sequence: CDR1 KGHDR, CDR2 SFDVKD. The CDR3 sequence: CATSQPGQGAGEQYF. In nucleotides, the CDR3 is TGTGCCACCTCCCAACCGGGACAGGGGGCGGGAGAGCAGTACTTC.

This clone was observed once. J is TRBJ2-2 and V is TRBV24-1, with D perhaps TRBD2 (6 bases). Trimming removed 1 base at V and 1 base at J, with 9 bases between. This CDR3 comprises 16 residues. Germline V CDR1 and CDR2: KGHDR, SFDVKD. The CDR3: CATSDLRGLNTGELFF. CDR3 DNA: TGTGCCACCAGTGATTTACGGGGGTTGAACACCGGGGAGCTGTTTTTT.